This T cell receptor beta chain comes out of a study of CD8+CD57+ T cells in acquired aplastic anemia (dated by TCRdb to between 2018 and 2020). Notes on the research overall: On average, sorted CD4+ and CD8+ cells yielded around 3.4 ug of extracted DNA, with a range of roughly 0.18 to 30 ug. A CD8+CD57+ expansion meant a frequency higher than the mean frequency seen in healthy subjects.

Genomic DNA was used as template for profiling of TCR beta VDJ combinations and CDR3 sequences. An Illumina HiSeq 2000 was the platform used for TCR repertoire sequencing. As for the original processing: TRBV/TRBJ rearrangement plots, CDR3 size and DJ length profiles, and Simpson's diversity index were used to evaluate the repertoires. The most abundant DNA sequence in the deep sequencing data was taken as the immunodominant clone. CDR3 amino acid sequences were screened for sharing across subjects and were compared with published repertoires and the VDJdb database. The public reads were reanalyzed by TCRdb: fastp trimming at Q25, MiXCR alignment, in-frame beta chains only. When rows share a CDR3 protein, they turn into one entry using the most common DNA and genes. TCRdb's processing, not the authors', yielded these V and J calls. The sample table holds 150,000 or so distinct CDR3 sequences, of which around 50% were seen once. The top ten clones comprise 2.5% to 3.5% of the sample.

What the research found in general, with its limitations: Fewer than 30 CD8+ CDR3 sequences were found in both patients and controls but appeared to be highly expressed in patients and within the immunodominant clones of the patients. CD8+ Simpson's diversity did not differ significantly between patients and healthy controls (P=0.060).

The CDR3 covers 15 residues, taking in both the cysteine and the phenylalanine. The retained sequence is limited to the CDR3, 45 bases, with the frame set at the first base. Looking up the germline V gene yields CDR1 ENHRY and CDR2 SYGVKD. V and J are truncated by 6 bases and 0 bases respectively, leaving an intervening sequence of 12 bases. Patients chosen for sequencing had shown expansion of CD8+CD57+ cells by flow cytometry. Every patient had a diagnosis of severe acquired aplastic anemia based on International Study of Aplastic Anemia and Agranulocytosis and Camitta criteria. Patients had received no therapy at the time of blood sampling. The study deep-sequenced TCR repertoires of sorted CD4+ and CD8+ blood T cells from severe aplastic anemia patients and healthy subjects. Patients were enrolled under clinicaltrials.gov protocols 00001620, 01623167, 00001397, 00071045, 00081523 and 00961064 in the USA. Ficoll-Paque density gradient centrifugation was used to isolate peripheral blood mononuclear cells. Before DNA extraction, CD4+ and CD8+ T cells were sorted with FACS or magnetic beads.

About this clonotype itself: Its antigen specificity is not known. Base-call qualities are not available, and no considerably larger clone is one nucleotide away.

The chain links TRBV10-3 with TRBJ2-1; the D segment could be TRBD1, given 6 matching bases. Sequenced material: sorted CD4+, CD8+, or CD8+CD57+ T cells (not recorded which) from PBMCs. The origin of this receptor is a human donor with aplastic anemia. The DNA is as follows: TGTGCCATCAGAAACACAGGGAGCTCCTACAATGAGCAGTTCTTC. Its protein reads: CAIRNTGSSYNEQFF.